This T cell receptor (beta chain) was sequenced in a study of technical replicates of blood from four donors. The germline V gene has CDR1 ENHRY and CDR2 SYGVKD. The CDR3 sequence is 14 residues long. J lost 9 bases, V lost 5 bases, and 10 bases had no gene match. Assay used: immunoSEQ multiplex PCR; TCRdb lists only in-frame clones, some missing. Of around 79,000 clones listed, around 94% are singletons. The chain couples TRBV10-3 to TRBJ2-3; TRBD2 agrees at 8 bases. The sample comprised T cells isolated from PBMCs. The clonotype originates from a human donor in good health. Written as DNA, the CDR3 is TGTGCCATCAGTATGACTCCAACGGGGGGGACGCAGTATTTT. Its translation: CAISMTPTGGTQYF.